Sequencing of this T cell receptor (beta chain) was carried out in a study of technical replicates of blood from a handful of donors. Trimming took 7 bases from V and 6 from J, leaving 15 bases between them. The CDR3 has 13 residues. CDR1 is SEHNR, CDR2 FQNEAQ, per germline (reference sequence). Profiling relied on immunoSEQ multiplex PCR, and the TCRdb table lists in-frame clones only, not all of them. The data show 50,000 to 60,000 clones, roughly 89% seen once. The clonotype originates from a human donor in good health. Some clones in this sample may be carry-over from other donors' samples. The chain carries TRBV7-9 and TRBJ1-1; D is undetermined. Source material: PBMCs. The chain's CDR3 is CASIVDPPSEAFF. The CDR3 coding sequence is TGTGCCAGCATAGTCGATCCTCCATCTGAAGCTTTCTTT.